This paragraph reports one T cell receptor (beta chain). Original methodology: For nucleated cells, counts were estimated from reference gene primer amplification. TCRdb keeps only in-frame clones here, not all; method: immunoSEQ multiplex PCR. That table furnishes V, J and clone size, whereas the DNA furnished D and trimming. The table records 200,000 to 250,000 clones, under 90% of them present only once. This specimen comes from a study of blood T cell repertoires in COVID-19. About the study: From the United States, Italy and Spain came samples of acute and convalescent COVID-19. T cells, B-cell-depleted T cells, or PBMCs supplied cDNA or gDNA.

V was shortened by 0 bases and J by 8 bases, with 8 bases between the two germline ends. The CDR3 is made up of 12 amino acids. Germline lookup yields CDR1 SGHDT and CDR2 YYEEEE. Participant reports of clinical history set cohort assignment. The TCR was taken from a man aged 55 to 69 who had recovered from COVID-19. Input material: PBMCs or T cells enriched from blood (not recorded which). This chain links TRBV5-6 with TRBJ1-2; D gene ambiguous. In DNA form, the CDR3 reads TGTGCCAGCAGCTTGGGAGGGTTGGGCTACACCTTC. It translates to CASSLGGLGYTF.